This T cell receptor beta chain originates from a study of control samples from healthy donors and cancer patients. Measured with immunoSEQ multiplex PCR; TCRdb has only the in-frame clones, and not every one. The sample yields 150,000 to 200,000 clones, 75% to 95% seen once. This clone showed up just a few times. The same CDR3 can be traced to other DNA sequences in this sample. Germline-derived CDR1 and CDR2 are KGHSH and LQKENI. The CDR3 totals 12 residues. V dropped 3 bases and J dropped 0 bases, with 1 base sitting between them. This sequence was found in a woman aged 30 to 39 in good health. The J gene is TRBJ2-3, the V gene TRBV18, with no clear D. The source material was blood. This CDR3 is CASSPSTDTQYF. The CDR3 DNA follows: TGTGCCAGCTCACCTAGCACAGATACGCAGTATTTT. The whole variable domain, filled in from reference TRBV18 and TRBJ2-3, reads NAGVMQNPRHLVRRRGQEARLRCSPMKGHSHVYWYRQLPEEGLKFMVYLQKENIIDESGMPKERFSAEFPKEGPSILRIQQVVRGDSAAYFCASSPSTDTQYFGPGTRLTVL.